The 17 T cell receptor beta chains reported below all come from one sample, sequenced in a study of T cell responses to AZD1222 COVID-19 vaccine. The protocol was immunoSEQ multiplex PCR, while the TCRdb copy is restricted to in-frame clones and leaves out a portion. Here the sample spans some 86,000 clones, around 73% being singletons. This material consisted of peripheral blood, taken on day 0 of AZD1222 vaccination. All receptors come from an adult in good health.

This chain links TRBV5-1 with TRBJ1-2; tentatively, D is TRBD1 (6 bases). CDR1 and CDR2 from the germline V gene are SGHRS and YFSETQ. The V end was cut by 4 bases, the J end by 5 bases, with 9 bases between. CDR3 size: 12 residues. The CDR3 spells CASSPGEYGYTF. CDR3 coding DNA: TGCGCCAGCAGCCCAGGGGAGTATGGCTACACCTTC.

The rearrangement links TRBV7-9 to TRBJ2-1; D gene uncertain. The CDR3 loop spans 15 amino acids. Germline assignment: CDR1 SEHNR and CDR2 FQNEAQ (reference sequence). V was shortened by 1 base and J by 7 bases, with 14 bases between the two germline ends. CDR3 nucleotide sequence: TGTGCCAGCAGCTTAGATAGCTACTCGCTGAATGAGCAGTTCTTC. Translation gives CASSLDSYSLNEQFF. The whole variable domain, remainder taken from reference TRBV7-9 and TRBJ2-1, is DTGVSQNPRHKITKRGQNVTFRCDPISEHNRLYWYRQTLGQGPEFLTYFQNEAQLEKSRLLSDRFSAERPKGSFSTLEIQRTEQGDSAMYLCASSLDSYSLNEQFFGPGTRLTVL.

Points on this clone: A junction boundary mismatches the germline segment, possibly from a read error. The rearrangement links TRBV2 to TRBJ2-7, with a weak D call TRBD2 (6 bases). Looked up from germline, CDR1 is SNHLY and CDR2 is FYNNEI. The CDR3 runs to 16 residues. The CDR3 sequence: CASSEARWEAVYGQYF. CDR3 sequence (DNA): TGTGCCAGCAGTGAAGCGCGGTGGGAGGCCGTTTACGGGCAGTACTTC.

The chain combines TRBV7-6 with TRBJ2-7, with D perhaps assigned TRBD1 or TRBD2 (5 bases each). The germline V and J ends were trimmed by 5 bases and 0 bases, with 32 bases remaining between them. Germline V CDR1 and CDR2: SGHVS, FNYEAQ. The CDR3 totals 21 residues. CDR3 in DNA: TGTGCCAGCAGCCTCCTCCTCCCGGGACCTCTTGATCCTAGGAGCTCCTACGAGCAGTACTTC. Protein sequence: CASSLLLPGPLDPRSSYEQYF.

The CDR3: CAFRQDSGNTIYF. The DNA of the CDR3 is TGTGCCTTCCGACAGGACTCTGGAAACACCATATATTTT. V is TRBV30 and J is TRBJ1-3; D is possibly TRBD1 (6 bases). This CDR3 comprises 13 residues. Germline assignment: CDR1 GTSNPN and CDR2 SVGIG (reference sequence). With 7 bases removed from V and 0 bases from J, the gap between germline ends came to 10 bases.

The gene calls are TRBV7-2 and TRBJ1-2; no definite D call. The germline CDR1 and CDR2 sequences are SGHTA and FQGNSA. Deletions cut 0 bases from V and 2 bases from J, with 7 bases between. CDR3 length: 14 residues. CDR3 loop: CASSLARGNYGYTF. The DNA for the CDR3 is TGTGCCAGCAGCTTAGCGAGAGGGAACTATGGCTACACCTTC. Based on the CDR3 plus reference TRBV7-2 and TRBJ1-2, the full variable domain is GAGVSQSPSNKVTEKGKDVELRCDPISGHTALYWYRQSLGQGLEFLIYFQGNSAPDKSGLPSDRFSAERTGGSVSTLTIQRTQQEDSAVYLCASSLARGNYGYTFGSGTRLTVV.

This clone was seen a handful of times. CDR3: CASSPQQGAALLREQYF. In DNA form, the CDR3 reads TGTGCCAGCAGTCCCCAACAGGGGGCCGCACTTCTACGAGAGCAGTACTTC. This rearrangement joins TRBV27 to TRBJ2-7; 9 nucleotides line up with TRBD1. CDR1 is MNHEY and CDR2 is SMNVEV in the germline V gene (reference sequence). The CDR3 has 17 residues. V was clipped by 5 bases and J by 7 bases; unmatched bases: 18.

The V call is TRBV7-8, the J call TRBJ2-2; maybe TRBD1 (6 bases). The CDR3 has 15 amino acids. CDR1 is SGHVS and CDR2 is FQNEAQ in the germline V gene. V shed 5 bases and J shed 3 bases, with 13 bases lying between them. DNA of the CDR3: TGTGCCAGCAGCCTACAGGGAATGGACACCGGGGAGCTGTTTTTT. Amino acids: CASSLQGMDTGELFF.

The chain is built from TRBV19 and TRBJ2-1; TRBD2 matches 8 bases. V lost 0 bases and J lost 7; bases outside the gene matches: 8. This CDR3 is 16 amino acids long. Germline loops: CDR1 LNHDA, CDR2 SQIVND (reference sequence). CDR3 sequence: CASSIEGREGRNEQFF. For the CDR3, the DNA is TGTGCCAGTAGTATAGAAGGTCGGGAGGGCCGGAATGAGCAGTTCTTC.

The chain links TRBV4-3 to TRBJ1-2; TRBD1 matches 8 bases. CDR1 is LGHNA and CDR2 is YSLEER in the germline V gene. The V segment lost 0 bases and the J segment 6 bases; nucleotides outside the gene matches: 18. The CDR3 consists of 19 residues. As DNA, the CDR3 is TGCGCCAGCAGCCAAGAGGCAATGACAGGGGTTCCTTCATTGAATGGCTACACCTTC. Translation gives CASSQEAMTGVPSLNGYTF.

The chain is built from TRBV28 and TRBJ2-7; 9 bases line up with TRBD1. The trim removed 5 bases at V and 11 bases at J, leaving 13 bases unmatched. The CDR3 loop spans 14 amino acids. Germline V gives CDR1 MDHEN, CDR2 SYDVKM. The CDR3 bases are TGTGCCAGCAGTGCCCCGGGACAGGGTTTCGAAAAGTACTTC. This encodes CASSAPGQGFEKYF.

The chain recombines TRBV1 with TRBJ2-3; the table's D call, TRBD2, has no DNA check behind it. TRBV1 has pseudogene status. The CDR3 totals 20 residues. The CDR3 coding sequence is TGCACCAGCAGCCAAGATGGGGGTCCGACTAGCGGGAGGCGGGGTGATACGCAGTATTTT. Its translation: CTSSQDGGPTSGRRGDTQYF.

This clone was picked up a small number of times. The chain combines TRBV5-1 with TRBJ2-7; 7 positions match TRBD1. V shed 5 bases and J 2 bases; nucleotides not matched to a gene: 4. CDR1 is SGHRS and CDR2 is YFSETQ in the germline V gene. The CDR3 has 13 residues. In nucleotides, the CDR3 is TGCGCCAGCAGTCAGGGACAGACCTACGAGCAGTACTTC. Its translation is CASSQGQTYEQYF.

This rearrangement joins TRBV12-3 or TRBV12-4 to TRBJ2-1, with no clear D. The CDR3 length is 13 residues. Trimming removed 1 base at V and 8 bases at J, with 9 bases between. The CDR3 DNA follows: TGTGCCAGCAGTTTAGACCTGGTCGATGAGCAGTTCTTC. Its protein is CASSLDLVDEQFF.

The chain combines TRBV6-5 with TRBJ1-4, with TRBD1 identical over 8 bases. Trimming at V came to 7 bases and at J to 8 bases, leaving 9 bases not matched to a gene. Germline V gene lookup returns CDR1 MNHEY and CDR2 SVGAGI. The CDR3 is 14 amino acids. CDR3 residues: CASKLGQGGEKLFF. The DNA for the CDR3 is TGTGCCAGCAAACTCGGACAGGGTGGGGAAAAACTGTTTTTT.

The gene calls are TRBV28 and TRBJ1-1; 7 bases map to TRBD1. CDR1 MDHEN and CDR2 SYDVKM come from the germline V gene. The ends lost 5 bases at V and 5 bases at J; junction bases unmatched: 8. CDR3 length equals 14 residues. CDR3 sequence: CASSVTGAGTEAFF. The CDR3 DNA is TGTGCCAGCAGTGTAACAGGGGCGGGAACTGAAGCTTTCTTT.

The V call is TRBV19, the J call TRBJ2-2, with 9 nucleotides matching TRBD1. Unmatched junction bases numbered 6, after V lost 1 base and J lost 3 bases. This CDR3 is built from 17 residues. CDR1 and CDR2 (germline): LNHDA, SQIVND (reference sequence). The DNA of the CDR3 is TGTGCCAGTAGTATAGGGTGGGGACAGGGAGACACCGGGGAGCTGTTTTTT. The encoded protein is CASSIGWGQGDTGELFF.